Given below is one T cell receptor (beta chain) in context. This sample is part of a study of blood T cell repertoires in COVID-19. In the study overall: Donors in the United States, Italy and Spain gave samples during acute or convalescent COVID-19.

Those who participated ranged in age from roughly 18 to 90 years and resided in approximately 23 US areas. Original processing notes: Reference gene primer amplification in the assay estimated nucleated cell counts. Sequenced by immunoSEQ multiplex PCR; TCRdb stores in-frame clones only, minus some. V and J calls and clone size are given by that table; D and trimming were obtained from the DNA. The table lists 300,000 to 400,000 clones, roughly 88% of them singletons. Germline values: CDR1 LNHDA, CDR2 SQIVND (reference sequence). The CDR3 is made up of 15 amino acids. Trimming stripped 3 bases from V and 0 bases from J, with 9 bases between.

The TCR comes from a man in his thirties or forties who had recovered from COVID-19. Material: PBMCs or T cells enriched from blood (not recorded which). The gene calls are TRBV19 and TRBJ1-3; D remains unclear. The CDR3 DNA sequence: TGTGCCAGTAGTATCCAGGTGACCTCTGGAAACACCATATATTTT. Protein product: CASSIQVTSGNTIYF. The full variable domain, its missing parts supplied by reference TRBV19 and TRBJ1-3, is DGGITQSPKYLFRKEGQNVTLSCEQNLNHDAMYWYRQDPGQGLRLIYYSQIVNDFQKGDIAEGYSVSREKKESFPLTVTSAQKNPTAFYLCASSIQVTSGNTIYFGEGSWLTVV.